One and the same sample provided the 15 T cell receptor beta chains below, sequenced in a study of T cells in Graves' hyperthyroidism and ophthalmopathy. There were TCR beta CDR3 regions amplified from RNA transcripts. HTBI primers drove first-round RT-PCR of the TCR CDR3. TCRdb recomputed calls from the multiplex PCR reads with MiXCR, one row per CDR3 protein. The sample records fewer than 550,000 distinct CDR3 sequences, around a quarter being singletons. Sequenced sample: blood. These receptors came from a woman aged 25-40 years with Graves' ophthalmopathy.

With respect to this clonotype: One end of the junction does not line up with germline, which may come from a read error. This chain links TRBV7-2 with TRBJ2-7, with D possibly matching TRBD2 (7 bases). CDR1 is SGHTA, CDR2 FQGNSA, per germline. The CDR3 is 14 residues long. In DNA form, the CDR3 reads TGTGCCGGCAGTCTACGGCGGGGGCCCTACGAGCAGTACTTC. Translation gives CAGSLRRGPYEQYF.

This clonotype was seen repeatedly, ten times or more. The CDR3 loop is CASSYLTWARTAHSETQYF. As DNA, the CDR3 is TGTGCCAGCAGCTATTTGACTTGGGCCCGGACAGCGCACTCAGAGACCCAGTACTTC. V and J are TRBV11-2 and TRBJ2-5; the D gene is possibly TRBD1 (6 bases). Trimming left V 4 bases short and J 4 bases short, with 28 bases between. This CDR3 comprises 19 residues. The germline V gene has CDR1 SGHAT and CDR2 FQNNGV.

This clonotype has a count of ten or more. The chain carries TRBV7-2 and TRBJ2-5; either TRBD1 or TRBD2 may fit D (5 bases each). This CDR3 spans 14 amino acids. Trimming cost V 3 bases and J 3 bases, with 11 bases left between them. Germline V lookup: CDR1 SGHTA, CDR2 FQGNSA. The CDR3 coding sequence is TGTGCCAGCAGCTTCGCCGGGACGGAAGAGACCCAGTACTTC. This gives the protein CASSFAGTEETQYF.

The V and J genes are TRBV7-2 and TRBJ2-5; TRBD1 or TRBD2 may be the D gene (5 bases each). Germline V gene sequence: CDR1 SGHTA, CDR2 FQGNSA. The CDR3 sequence is 14 residues long. The germline V and J ends were trimmed by 5 bases and 6 bases, with 16 bases remaining between them. The CDR3 sequence is CASSPGTLGKTQYF. The CDR3 nucleotides read TGTGCCAGCAGCCCTGGGACCCTCGGAAAGACCCAGTACTTC.

The chain uses TRBV20-1 and TRBJ1-2; 8 bases map to TRBD1. There are 15 residues in the CDR3. The junction had 10 bases not matched to a gene; V was cut back by 0 bases and J by 7 bases. Per germline, CDR1 DFQATT and CDR2 SNEGSKA (reference sequence). The CDR3 region has the DNA TGCAGTGCTAGAGATTATGAGACAGGGGTACGTGGCTACACCTTC. Its protein product is CSARDYETGVRGYTF.

This clonotype showed up many times. The chain uses TRBV7-9 and TRBJ1-5, with D possibly TRBD1 on 5 matching bases. Per the germline V gene, CDR1 is SEHNR and CDR2 is FQNEAQ (reference sequence). The CDR3 is made up of 13 amino acids. Trimming stripped 6 bases from V and 9 bases from J, with 15 bases between. The DNA of the CDR3 is TGTGCCAGCAGTCAGGGTTTAAGTAGGCCCCAGCATTTT. Translated: CASSQGLSRPQHF.

The chain couples TRBV3-1 to TRBJ2-2; 8 positions agree with TRBD1. Germline V gene sequence: CDR1 LGHDT, CDR2 YNNKEL (reference sequence). The CDR3 is made up of 14 amino acids. V gave up 6 bases and J gave up 7 bases; unmatched junction bases: 7. In nucleotides, the CDR3 is TGTGCCAGCAGTCAGGACAGGGTGAACGGGGAGCTGTTTTTT. It specifies CASSQDRVNGELFF.

This clonotype was observed a handful of times. This chain joins TRBV7-2 and TRBJ2-7; TRBD1 or TRBD2 may be the D gene (5 bases each). Trimming cost V 6 bases and J 2 bases, with 14 bases left between them. Per the germline V gene, CDR1 is SGHTA and CDR2 is FQGNSA. CDR3 length equals 14 residues. This chain's CDR3 is CASRHNGATYEQYF. Here the CDR3 DNA reads TGTGCCAGCAGACACAACGGGGCGACCTACGAGCAGTACTTC.

This clonotype was detected many times. The chain employs TRBV20-1 and TRBJ2-5, with 8 bases lining up with TRBD2. The germline V gene encodes CDR1 DFQATT and CDR2 SNEGSKA (reference sequence). This CDR3 region has 12 residues. V shed 7 bases and J 5 bases; nucleotides not matched to a gene: 6. CDR3 in DNA: TGCAGTGTGGCGGGGGGAGGCGAGACCCAGTACTTC. Residues: CSVAGGGETQYF.

The J gene is TRBJ2-4, the V gene TRBV6-1; 11 bases are a match to TRBD1. Per germline, CDR1 MNHNS and CDR2 SASEGT. The length of the CDR3 is 17 residues. Trimming took 2 bases from V and 6 from J; bases not matched to a gene: 9. The CDR3 DNA reads TGTGCCAGCAGTGAATTCGGGACAGGGGGAACGGGAAACATTCAGTACTTC. It encodes CASSEFGTGGTGNIQYF.

This clonotype was recorded many times. The rearrangement joins TRBV7-3 to TRBJ2-5; D is uncertain. Germline lookup yields CDR1 SGHTA and CDR2 FQGTGA. CDR3 length: 16 amino acids. V lost 1 base, J lost 0 bases, and 12 bases lay in between. The CDR3: CASSLNGGRNQETQYF. Written as DNA, the CDR3 is TGTGCCAGCAGCTTAAATGGTGGTCGGAACCAAGAGACCCAGTACTTC.

The rearrangement links TRBV6-1 to TRBJ2-7; no clear D. CDR3 length equals 13 residues. Trimming took 9 bases from V and 0 from J, leaving 12 bases between them. CDR1 and CDR2 from the germline V gene are MNHNS and SASEGT. The chain's CDR3 is CASQASSSYEQYF. In DNA, the CDR3 is TGTGCCAGTCAGGCCAGCAGCTCCTACGAGCAGTACTTC.

V usage is TRBV5-1 and J usage is TRBJ2-5; TRBD1 aligns across 12 bases. The CDR3 is 15 residues long. Looked up from germline, CDR1 is SGHRS and CDR2 is YFSETQ. The V and J ends lost 4 bases and 4 bases, in that order; junction bases with no gene match: 5. For the CDR3, the DNA is TGCGCCAGCAGCGTAGGGACAGGGGGCCCAGAGACCCAGTACTTC. Translating gives CASSVGTGGPETQYF.

This rearrangement joins TRBV11-2 to TRBJ1-2; D not certain. V was pared by 0 bases and J by 3 bases, with 5 bases between. The CDR3 extends over 13 amino acids. Looked up from germline, CDR1 is SGHAT and CDR2 is FQNNGV. DNA of the CDR3: TGTGCCAGCAGCTTAGACGTATACTATGGCTACACCTTC. Protein sequence: CASSLDVYYGYTF. Full variable domain (remainder filled in from reference TRBV11-2 and TRBJ1-2): EAGVAQSPRYKIIEKRQSVAFWCNPISGHATLYWYQQILGQGPKLLIQFQNNGVVDDSQLPKDRFSAERLKGVDSTLKIQPAKLEDSAVYLCASSLDVYYGYTFGSGTRLTVV.

This chain uses TRBV28 with TRBJ2-5; D may be TRBD1 (6 bases). This CDR3 comprises 16 residues. The V end was cut by 1 base, the J end by 0 bases, with 12 bases between. Germline CDR1 is MDHEN and CDR2 is SYDVKM. The CDR3 loop is CASSLYKRQDQETQYF. The CDR3 nucleotides read TGTGCCAGCAGTTTATACAAGAGACAGGACCAAGAGACCCAGTACTTC.